The 25 T cell receptor beta chains presented below share a single source sample, sequenced in a study of beta chain features in type 1 diabetes. These receptors are not linked to any known antigen. Reverse transcribing all isolated RNA meant expressed TCRB transcripts were sequenced. Assay used: immunoSEQ multiplex PCR; TCRdb lists only in-frame clones, some missing. The sample comprises around 130,000 clones, roughly 15% of which are singletons, and 2% to 3% rests with the top ten. Points from the study as a whole: Moderately but significantly shorter TCRB CDR3s were found in Type 1 diabetes patients in all four CD4+ subsets.

The sample comprised central memory CD4+ T cells from blood. Source of these receptors: a young man with type 1 diabetes.

This clone appeared a few times. This chain uses TRBV7-3 with TRBJ2-5, with D perhaps matching TRBD2 (6 bases). The V and J ends lost 5 bases and 5 bases respectively, with 12 bases between them. The CDR3 spans 13 residues. Per the germline V gene, CDR1 is SGHTA and CDR2 is FQGTGA. In DNA, the CDR3 is TGTGCCAGCAGCCAAGGAGGGGCTGAGACCCAGTACTTC. Translated, it gives CASSQGGAETQYF.

This clone was detected only a few times. V and J are TRBV7-9 and TRBJ2-7; perhaps D is TRBD1 or TRBD2 (5 bases each). The CDR3 extends over 13 amino acids. Trimming left V 6 bases short and J 6 bases short, with 15 bases between. Germline V gene data show CDR1 as SEHNR and CDR2 as FQNEAQ (reference sequence). CDR3 sequence (DNA): TGTGCCAGCAGGAATTCGGGGACCTCCGAGCAGTACTTC. Its translation: CASRNSGTSEQYF.

With regard to this clone: A much larger clone differs by one base, so this may be a read error. The chain recombines TRBV7-9 with TRBJ2-3; D is possibly TRBD1 (6 bases). Germline assignment: CDR1 SEHNR and CDR2 FQNEAQ (reference sequence). The CDR3 totals 13 residues. CDR3 loop: CASDQQGTDTQYF. CDR3 DNA: TGTGCCAGCGACCAACAGGGCACGGATACGCAGTATTTT.

This clone was observed a handful of times. V is TRBV28 and J is TRBJ2-6, with no clear D. Germline lookup yields CDR1 MDHEN and CDR2 SYDVKM. The CDR3 is 13 residues long. V was clipped by 9 bases and J by 0 bases, with 6 bases between them. In DNA form, the CDR3 reads TGTGCCAGTATCCCCTCTGGGGCCAACGTCCTGACTTTC. Protein: CASIPSGANVLTF.

This clone was detected only a few times. V is TRBV19 and J is TRBJ2-1; 10 nucleotides line up with TRBD2. V dropped 4 bases and J dropped 2; count of bases not matched to a gene: 8. This CDR3 is 17 amino acids long. The germline V gene has CDR1 LNHDA and CDR2 SQIVND (reference sequence). CDR3 protein: CASSRPVAGGAYNEQFF. The CDR3 nucleotides are TGTGCCAGTAGTAGACCTGTAGCGGGGGGCGCCTACAATGAGCAGTTCTTC.

The rearrangement joins TRBV19 to TRBJ1-2; D is unclear. Trimming removed 5 bases at V and 0 bases at J, with 13 bases between. There are 15 residues in the CDR3. Germline V gene data show CDR1 as LNHDA and CDR2 as SQIVND (reference sequence). The CDR3 reads CASSLTRKANYGYTF. CDR3 DNA: TGTGCCAGTAGTCTAACCAGGAAGGCTAACTATGGCTACACCTTC.

Many counts were recorded for this clone. The chain couples TRBV7-2 to TRBJ2-1; TRBD2 matches at 7 bases. The CDR3 runs 16 residues. V shed 4 bases, J shed 4 bases, and the junction held 10 bases outside the gene matches. The germline V gene has CDR1 SGHTA and CDR2 FQGNSA. The CDR3 bases are TGTGCCAGCAGCTCAAGATCTACTAGCGCTTACAATGAGCAGTTCTTC. It specifies CASSSRSTSAYNEQFF.

This rearrangement joins TRBV14 to TRBJ1-3; no clear D gene. Germline lookup yields CDR1 SGHDN and CDR2 FVKESK. The CDR3 sequence is 13 residues long. Trimming left V 4 bases short and J 7 bases short, with 11 bases between. The CDR3 sequence: CASSRAGGNTIYF. CDR3 bases: TGTGCCAGCAGCCGCGCCGGCGGGAACACCATATATTTT.

The chain recombines TRBV7-2 with TRBJ2-1; 8 bases fit TRBD1. V trimming: 5 bases; J trimming: 4 bases; junction bases outside the gene matches: 4. The CDR3 length is 14 residues. Germline V gene data show CDR1 as SGHTA and CDR2 as FQGNSA. The CDR3 DNA follows: TGTGCCAGCAGCCCTCAGGGGGCGTACAATGAGCAGTTCTTC. Translated, it gives CASSPQGAYNEQFF.

This clone was found a few times. The chain has TRBV7-6 and TRBJ1-3; 9 positions match TRBD1. From germline, CDR1 is SGHVS and CDR2 FNYEAQ. With V trimmed by 8 bases and J by 6 bases, 8 bases remained unmatched. This CDR3 region has 14 residues. For the CDR3, the DNA is TGTGCCAGCGAGCCGGGACAGGGAGAAAACACCATATATTTT. It yields the protein CASEPGQGENTIYF.

V usage is TRBV7-2 and J usage is TRBJ2-5; D may correspond to TRBD1 or TRBD2 (5 bases each). V lost 4 bases, J lost 2 bases, and 8 bases lay in between. This CDR3 spans 13 amino acids. CDR1 is SGHTA, CDR2 FQGNSA, per germline. The DNA for the CDR3 is TGTGCCAGCAGCTGGGGGTGGCAAGAGACCCAGTACTTC. Translation: CASSWGWQETQYF.

This sequence joins TRBV10-3 and TRBJ1-1, with 7 bases fitting TRBD1. Germline V CDR1 and CDR2: ENHRY, SYGVKD. This CDR3 comprises 16 residues. With V trimmed by 1 base and J by 6 bases, 11 bases remained unmatched. CDR3 sequence reads: CAISEFSGQVAAEAFF. The CDR3 DNA follows: TGTGCCATCAGTGAGTTTTCAGGACAGGTCGCCGCTGAAGCTTTCTTT.

This clone turned up a few times. The chain uses TRBV2 and TRBJ1-4, with D possibly matching TRBD1 (5 bases). CDR3 length: 14 amino acids. The V and J ends lost 5 bases and 8 bases respectively, with 15 bases between them. Germline CDR1 and CDR2: SNHLY and FYNNEI. The CDR3 is CASSFPGTDEKLFF. DNA of the CDR3: TGTGCCAGCAGTTTCCCTGGGACCGACGAAAAACTGTTTTTT.

This clone appeared a few times. The chain combines TRBV7-8 with TRBJ1-6, with a weak D call TRBD1 (5 bases). V lost 4 bases, J lost 8 bases, and 12 bases lay in between. Germline-derived CDR1 and CDR2 are SGHVS and FQNEAQ. The CDR3 sequence is 14 residues long. The CDR3 bases are TGTGCCAGCAGCTGGAGGGTCAGGGATTCACCCCTCCACTTT. It is translated as CASSWRVRDSPLHF.

This clone showed up just a few times. A much bigger clone sits one base away, suggesting this may be a read error. The chain has TRBV28 and TRBJ2-6; 10 bases align to TRBD2. V shed 3 bases, J shed 2 bases, and the junction held 4 bases outside the gene matches. The CDR3 contains 17 residues. The germline V gene has CDR1 MDHEN and CDR2 SYDVKM. This chain's CDR3 is CASSLASGGAGANVLTF. CDR3 DNA sequence: TGTGCCAGCAGTTTGGCTAGCGGGGGCGCTGGGGCCAACGTCCTGACTTTC. The whole variable domain, remainder taken from reference TRBV28 and TRBJ2-6, is DVKVTQSSRYLVKRTGEKVFLECVQDMDHENMFWYRQDPGLGLRLIYFSYDVKMKEKGDIPEGYSVSREKKERFSLILESASTNQTSMYLCASSLASGGAGANVLTFGAGSRLTVL.

This clone was counted ten times or more. The chain links TRBV5-4 to TRBJ2-5; D gene ambiguous. The CDR3 contains 13 residues. V gave up 4 bases and J gave up 2 bases, with 9 bases separating them. From germline, CDR1 is SGHNT and CDR2 YYREEE (reference sequence). The CDR3 sequence is CASSPGRQETQYF. The CDR3 nucleotides read TGTGCCAGCAGCCCGGGCAGACAAGAGACCCAGTACTTC. The full variable domain, its missing parts supplied by reference TRBV5-4 and TRBJ2-5, is ETGVTQSPTHLIKTRGQQVTLRCSSQSGHNTVSWYQQALGQGPQFIFQYYREEENGRGNFPPRFSGLQFPNYSSELNVNALELDDSALYLCASSPGRQETQYFGPGTRLLVL.

The chain carries TRBV25-1 and TRBJ2-3; tentative D call: TRBD1 (6 bases). Germline V gene lookup returns CDR1 MGHDK and CDR2 SYGVNS. Trimming stripped 6 bases from V and 0 bases from J, with 10 bases between. This CDR3 has 14 residues. The CDR3 loop reads CASRRTVSTDTQYF. CDR3 nucleotide sequence: TGTGCCAGCAGGAGGACAGTAAGCACAGATACGCAGTATTTT.

This clone was seen a few times. The sample carries other DNA sequences with the same CDR3. The chain links TRBV7-2 to TRBJ2-3; TRBD2 matches 13 bases. The junction had 3 bases not matched to a gene; V was cut back by 5 bases and J by 4 bases. CDR1 and CDR2 from the germline V gene are SGHTA and FQGNSA. The CDR3 spans 15 residues. The CDR3 DNA follows: TGTGCCAGCAGCCCAGGACTAGCGGGGGCAGATACGCAGTATTTT. This encodes CASSPGLAGADTQYF.

V gene TRBV9 combines with J gene TRBJ2-2, with D possibly matching TRBD2 (5 bases). The CDR3 loop spans 16 amino acids. Germline V gives CDR1 SGDLS, CDR2 YYNGEE. The germline V and J ends were trimmed by 0 bases and 0 bases, with 9 bases remaining between them. The CDR3, as DNA: TGTGCCAGCAGCGTAGCCGCGGACTCGAACACCGGGGAGCTGTTTTTT. Amino acid sequence: CASSVAADSNTGELFF.

The V and J genes are TRBV10-2 and TRBJ1-4, with D uncertain. Trimming left V 6 bases short and J 10 bases short, with 12 bases between. Germline CDR1 is WSHSY and CDR2 is SAAADI. CDR3 length equals 12 residues. CDR3 nucleotide sequence: TGCGCCAGCAGGGAATTAAACGGAAAACTGTTTTTT. This translates into CASRELNGKLFF.

This clone was observed a few times. V is TRBV2 and J is TRBJ1-3; no definite D call. Between the trimmed V and J ends, which lost 4 bases and 4 bases, there was a span of 5 bases. CDR1 is SNHLY and CDR2 is FYNNEI in the germline V gene. This CDR3 region has 12 residues. CDR3 protein: CASSVDGNTIYF. In nucleotides, the CDR3 is TGTGCCAGCAGTGTTGACGGAAACACCATATATTTT.

V usage is TRBV29-1 and J usage is TRBJ2-1, with 8 bases identical to TRBD1. The CDR3 covers 13 residues. Germline V gene sequence: CDR1 SQVTM, CDR2 ANQGSEA. Trimming cost V 3 bases and J 7 bases; bases outside gene matches: 5. This chain's CDR3 is CSVDGQGFNEQFF. The CDR3 DNA follows: TGCAGCGTTGACGGACAGGGTTTTAATGAGCAGTTCTTC.

In its sample, this clone was seen a few times. This chain uses TRBV2 with TRBJ1-2, with D hard to call. Per germline, CDR1 SNHLY and CDR2 FYNNEI. The CDR3 runs to 12 residues. Trimming left V 11 bases short and J 4 bases short, with 14 bases between. The DNA for the CDR3 is TGTGCCGGCCGAGCCCTTGCCTATGGCTACACCTTC. Its translation: CAGRALAYGYTF.

The sample holds a few counts of this clone. This chain uses TRBV28 with TRBJ1-4, with D uncertain. The germline V gene encodes CDR1 MDHEN and CDR2 SYDVKM. The V end lost 3 bases, the J end lost 4 bases, and 12 bases lay between the germline ends. This CDR3 has 15 residues. The chain's CDR3 is CASSFSSEDNEKLFF. The DNA for the CDR3 is TGTGCCAGCAGTTTCTCTTCAGAAGATAATGAAAAACTGTTTTTT.

In this sample, this clone turned up a few times. The chain carries TRBV5-6 and TRBJ2-1, with D perhaps TRBD1 or TRBD2 (5 bases each). The germline V and J ends were trimmed by 6 bases and 6 bases, with 10 bases remaining between them. Germline CDR1 reads SGHDT; CDR2 reads YYEEEE. This CDR3 comprises 12 residues. CDR3 sequence: CASIKGSNEQFF. The DNA of the CDR3 is TGTGCCAGCATCAAGGGGAGCAATGAGCAGTTCTTC. Supplemented by reference TRBV5-6 and TRBJ2-1, the full variable domain reads DAGVTQSPTHLIKTRGQQVTLRCSPKSGHDTVSWYQQALGQGPQFIFQYYEEEERQRGNFPDRFSGHQFPNYSSELNVNALLLGDSALYLCASIKGSNEQFFGPGTRLTVL.